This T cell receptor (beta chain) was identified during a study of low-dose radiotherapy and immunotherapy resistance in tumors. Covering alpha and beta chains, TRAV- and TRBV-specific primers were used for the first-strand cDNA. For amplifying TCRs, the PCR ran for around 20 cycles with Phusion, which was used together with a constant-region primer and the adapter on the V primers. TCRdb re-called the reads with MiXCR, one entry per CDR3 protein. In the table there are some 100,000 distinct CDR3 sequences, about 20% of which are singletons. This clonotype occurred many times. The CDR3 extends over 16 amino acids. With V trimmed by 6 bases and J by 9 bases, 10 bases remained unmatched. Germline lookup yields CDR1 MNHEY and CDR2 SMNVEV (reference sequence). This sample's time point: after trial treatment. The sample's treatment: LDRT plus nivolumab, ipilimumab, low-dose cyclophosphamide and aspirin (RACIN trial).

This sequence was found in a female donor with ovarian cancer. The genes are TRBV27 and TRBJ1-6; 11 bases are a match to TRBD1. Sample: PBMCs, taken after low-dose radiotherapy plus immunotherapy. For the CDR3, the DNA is TGTGCCAGCAGAAAGCGGACAGGGGGCGGTAGTTCACCCCTCCACTTT. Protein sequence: CASRKRTGGGSSPLHF.